The 17 T cell receptor beta chains listed next were all sequenced from one sample in a study of blood T cell repertoires in COVID-19. The protocol was immunoSEQ multiplex PCR, while the TCRdb copy is restricted to in-frame clones and leaves out a portion. This table has about 160,000 clones, 70% to 90% appearing once. Sequenced sample: peripheral blood. Every receptor here comes from a woman between 50 and 59 years old with COVID-19, enrolled during active disease.

The chain carries TRBV7-2 and TRBJ2-1; 9 bases match TRBD2. With 0 bases clipped from V and 4 bases from J, the junction kept 4 bases outside the gene matches. This CDR3 is built from 16 residues. The germline V gene has CDR1 SGHTA and CDR2 FQGNSA. CDR3 sequence: CASSLASGGGYNEQFF. The CDR3 region has the DNA TGTGCCAGCAGCTTAGCTAGCGGGGGAGGTTACAATGAGCAGTTCTTC.

This clone was counted between two and nine times. Other DNA sequences in the sample encode the same CDR3. This sequence joins TRBV4-1 and TRBJ1-6; D is perhaps TRBD1 (6 bases). The germline V gene has CDR1 MGHRA and CDR2 YSYEKL. Trimming pared 4 bases from V and 8 bases from J, leaving 12 bases between. The CDR3 is 14 amino acids. The CDR3 region is CASSRTGSDSPLHF. For the CDR3, the DNA is TGCGCCAGCAGCCGAACAGGGTCGGATTCACCCCTCCACTTT.

V is TRBV5-4 and J is TRBJ2-7; 7 positions match TRBD1. From germline, CDR1 is SGHNT and CDR2 YYREEE (reference sequence). V trimming: 2 bases; J trimming: 4 bases; junction bases outside the gene matches: 9. This CDR3 is 15 amino acids long. The DNA for the CDR3 is TGTGCCAGCAGCTTAGGGACAGTCGGACTTTACGAGCAGTACTTC. It encodes CASSLGTVGLYEQYF.

V usage is TRBV11-2 and J usage is TRBJ1-1; 7 bases are a match to TRBD1. CDR3 length: 18 amino acids. The V gene end was trimmed by 2 bases and the J gene end by 1 base; junction bases not matched to a gene: 13. The germline V gene has CDR1 SGHAT and CDR2 FQNNGV. The CDR3: CASSLNNKGAVGNTEAFF. The CDR3 coding sequence is TGTGCCAGCAGCTTAAATAATAAGGGGGCTGTCGGGAACACTGAAGCTTTCTTT.

V and J are TRBV7-9 and TRBJ2-1; D gene unclear. This CDR3 region has 13 residues. V was trimmed by 0 bases and J by 9 bases, leaving 9 bases between them. Germline V gene lookup returns CDR1 SEHNR and CDR2 FQNEAQ (reference sequence). The CDR3 nucleotides read TGTGCCAGCAGCTTAGCGGAGTGGATTGAGCAGTTCTTC. Protein product: CASSLAEWIEQFF. Full variable domain (outside the CDR3, taken from reference TRBV7-9 and TRBJ2-1): DTGVSQNPRHKITKRGQNVTFRCDPISEHNRLYWYRQTLGQGPEFLTYFQNEAQLEKSRLLSDRFSAERPKGSFSTLEIQRTEQGDSAMYLCASSLAEWIEQFFGPGTRLTVL.

The V gene is TRBV27, the J gene TRBJ1-2; 7 nucleotides line up with TRBD1. The V segment lost 4 bases and the J segment 3 bases; nucleotides outside the gene matches: 5. The CDR3 has 14 residues. Germline values: CDR1 MNHEY, CDR2 SMNVEV (reference sequence). The CDR3 DNA is TGTGCCAGCAGTTCCTCCCAGGGGGACTATGGCTACACCTTC. Translation gives CASSSSQGDYGYTF.

The rearrangement joins TRBV9 to TRBJ1-2; 8 bases align to TRBD1. Germline V gene lookup returns CDR1 SGDLS and CDR2 YYNGEE. V was pared by 4 bases and J by 4 bases, with 6 bases of the junction left unmatched. This CDR3 region has 14 residues. The CDR3 sequence is CASSSYRGVYGYTF. Here the CDR3 DNA reads TGTGCCAGCAGCTCTTACAGGGGGGTCTATGGCTACACCTTC.

The chain joins TRBV6-5 to TRBJ1-2, with D unclear. The V end lost 0 bases, the J end lost 4 bases, and 12 bases lay between the germline ends. This CDR3 is 15 amino acids long. The V gene's germline CDR1 is MNHEY and CDR2 SVGAGI. CDR3 protein: CASSYSGGGVYGYTF. CDR3 DNA sequence: TGTGCCAGCAGTTACTCTGGAGGCGGAGTCTATGGCTACACCTTC.

This sequence joins TRBV5-1 and TRBJ1-5, with 9 bases lining up with TRBD1. After removal of 2 bases from V and 5 bases from J, the junction contained 2 bases not matched to a gene. Germline assignment: CDR1 SGHRS and CDR2 YFSETQ. CDR3 length equals 14 residues. DNA for the CDR3: TGCGCCAGCAGCTTACGACAGGGGGATCAGCCCCAGCATTTT. Translated, it gives CASSLRQGDQPQHF. Drawing the rest from reference TRBV5-1 and TRBJ1-5, the complete variable domain is KAGVTQTPRYLIKTRGQQVTLSCSPISGHRSVSWYQQTPGQGLQFLFEYFSETQRNKGNFPGRFSGRQFSNSRSEMNVSTLELGDSALYLCASSLRQGDQPQHFGDGTRLSIL.

This clone was seen a few times. V gene TRBV5-6 combines with J gene TRBJ1-2; D ambiguous. Germline values: CDR1 SGHDT, CDR2 YYEEEE. V lost 4 bases to trimming and J lost 6 bases, with 13 bases between them. The CDR3 contains 13 residues. CDR3 sequence reads: CASSSGTYDGYTF. In DNA form, the CDR3 reads TGTGCCAGCAGCAGCGGAACCTACGATGGCTACACCTTC.

The J gene is TRBJ2-7, the V gene TRBV18; maybe TRBD1 (6 bases). The V gene lost 5 bases and the J gene lost 1 base, with 12 bases spanning the gap. The germline gives CDR1 KGHSH, CDR2 LQKENI. The CDR3 totals 14 residues. The CDR3 DNA is TGTGCCAGCTCAACAGGGCCCTTATCCTACGAGCAGTACTTC. Translated: CASSTGPLSYEQYF.

This clone was found once. The rearrangement uses TRBV5-5 and TRBJ2-7; possibly TRBD2 for D (5 bases). The CDR3 runs 15 residues. Trimming took 2 bases from V and 1 from J, leaving 13 bases between them. Germline V gives CDR1 SGHKS, CDR2 YYEKEE (reference sequence). This CDR3 is CASSFVDGISYEQYF. CDR3 DNA sequence: TGTGCCAGCAGCTTTGTCGACGGGATTTCCTACGAGCAGTACTTC.

The chain carries TRBV4-1 and TRBJ1-2; TRBD1 agrees at 8 bases. V dropped 2 bases and J dropped 7; count of bases not matched to a gene: 12. This CDR3 has 16 residues. CDR1 MGHRA and CDR2 YSYEKL come from the germline V gene. The CDR3 spells CASSQQEQGGRSGYTF. The CDR3 nucleotides read TGCGCCAGCAGCCAACAGGAACAGGGGGGGCGGAGTGGCTACACCTTC.

CDR3 sequence reads: CASSSSGGAVHEQFF. For the CDR3, the DNA is TGTGCCAGCAGCTCTAGCGGGGGGGCCGTTCATGAGCAGTTCTTC. The chain carries TRBV7-2 and TRBJ2-1; 12 nucleotides match TRBD2. The ends lost 4 bases at V and 8 bases at J; junction bases unmatched: 6. The length of the CDR3 is 15 residues. Per the germline V gene, CDR1 is SGHTA and CDR2 is FQGNSA.

The chain links TRBV19 to TRBJ2-1; 8 nucleotides agree with TRBD2. The junction had 8 bases not matched to a gene; V was cut back by 1 base and J by 3 bases. Germline loops: CDR1 LNHDA, CDR2 SQIVND (reference sequence). This CDR3 has 17 amino acids. CDR3 nucleotide sequence: TGTGCCAGTAGTATAGTCCCGGGGGGGATTAACTACAATGAGCAGTTCTTC. Protein: CASSIVPGGINYNEQFF.

The J gene is TRBJ2-5, the V gene TRBV2, with 10 bases aligning to TRBD1. The CDR3 sequence is 15 residues long. V shed 7 bases and J 4 bases; nucleotides not matched to a gene: 9. Per germline, CDR1 SNHLY and CDR2 FYNNEI. The CDR3: CASTKDRGRVETQYF. The CDR3 coding sequence is TGTGCCAGCACGAAAGACAGGGGGCGAGTAGAGACCCAGTACTTC.

The rearrangement joins TRBV19 to TRBJ2-3, with 10 bases matching TRBD2. Germline V gives CDR1 LNHDA, CDR2 SQIVND (reference sequence). Germline trimming cut 4 bases from V and 2 bases from J; bases unmatched to any gene: 9. CDR3 size: 17 residues. The CDR3 reads CASSTSSGGLLTDTQYF. The DNA for the CDR3 is TGTGCCAGTAGTACCTCTAGCGGGGGACTCCTCACAGATACGCAGTATTTT.